A single T cell receptor beta chain is shown here with its context. Sequencing ends 3 residues short of the CDR3 end; the germline J gene provides the rest. The CDR3 has 15 residues. J lost 0 bases, V lost 0 bases, and 3 bases had no gene match. Germline CDR1 reads SQVTM; CDR2 reads ANQGSEA. The data originate from a study of T cells in women clearing cervical HPV infection. Study as a whole: Case blood drawn at lesion detection; control blood after infection cleared.

Libraries were prepared by immunoSEQ multiplex PCR; TCRdb keeps only in-frame clonotypes and omits some of them. This listing includes fewer than 40,000 clones. This TCR was recovered from a woman aged 18-70 years with a cervical HPV16 infection that either progressed to CIN3+ or cleared (not recorded which). This sequence joins TRBV29-1 and TRBJ2-7; 9 nucleotides line up with TRBD1. The source material was blood buffy coat. The CDR3 loop is CSVEEGQGASYEQYF. CDR3 DNA (partial): TGCAGCGTTGAAGAGGGACAGGGAGCCTCCTACGAG.